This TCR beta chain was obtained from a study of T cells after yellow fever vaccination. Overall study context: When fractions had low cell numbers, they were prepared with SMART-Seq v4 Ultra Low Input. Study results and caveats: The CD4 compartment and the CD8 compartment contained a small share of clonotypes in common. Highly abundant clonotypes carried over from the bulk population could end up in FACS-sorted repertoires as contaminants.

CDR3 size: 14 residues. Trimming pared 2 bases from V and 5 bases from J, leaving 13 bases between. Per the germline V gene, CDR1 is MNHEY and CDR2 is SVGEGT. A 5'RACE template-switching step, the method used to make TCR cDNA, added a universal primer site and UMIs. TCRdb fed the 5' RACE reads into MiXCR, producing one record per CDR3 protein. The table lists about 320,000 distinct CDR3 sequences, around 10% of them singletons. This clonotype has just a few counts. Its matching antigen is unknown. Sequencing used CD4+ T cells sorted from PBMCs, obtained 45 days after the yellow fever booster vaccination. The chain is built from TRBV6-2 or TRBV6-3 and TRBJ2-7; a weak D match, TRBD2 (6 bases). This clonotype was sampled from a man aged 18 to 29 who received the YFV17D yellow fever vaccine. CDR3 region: CASSYGGNIDEQYV. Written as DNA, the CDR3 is TGTGCCAGCAGTTACGGGGGGAATATCGACGAGCAGTACGTC.